Below are 30 T cell receptor beta chains sequenced from a single sample in a study of read filtering for tumor transcriptome and immune sequencing. From about 400 ng of RNA, a library with molecular barcoded alpha/delta and beta/gamma adaptors was made. TCRdb redid the calling of the reads with MiXCR, one entry per CDR3 protein. The repertoire holds about 47,000 distinct CDR3 sequences, with more than 10% as singletons. Material for sequencing was a population of CD138-negative cells sorted from bone marrow. These receptors were collected from a donor at least 40 years old with multiple myeloma.

This clonotype has a count of ten or more. J is TRBJ2-3 and V is TRBV29-1, with D possibly TRBD1 on 5 matching bases. The CDR3 covers 15 residues. Germline V lookup: CDR1 SQVTM, CDR2 ANQGSEA. V was shortened by 5 bases and J by 2 bases, with 17 bases between the two germline ends. CDR3 amino acids: CSVSPRTTITDTQYF. The CDR3, as DNA: TGCAGCGTTTCTCCCCGGACAACCATCACAGATACGCAGTATTTT.

This clonotype was recorded at least ten times. The chain recombines TRBV6-6 with TRBJ1-1, with D possibly being TRBD1 (5 bases). V gave up 7 bases and J gave up 3 bases, with 15 bases separating them. Germline V gene lookup returns CDR1 MNHNY and CDR2 SVGAGI (reference sequence). The CDR3 spans 14 residues. This CDR3 is CASIKGREDTEAFF. The CDR3 nucleotides read TGTGCCAGCATAAAGGGCAGGGAGGACACTGAAGCTTTCTTT.

This clonotype was recorded many times. This chain uses TRBV7-2 with TRBJ2-7; 7 nucleotides align to TRBD2. The V segment lost 5 bases and the J segment 4 bases; nucleotides outside the gene matches: 8. The CDR3 loop spans 14 amino acids. Per germline, CDR1 SGHTA and CDR2 FQGNSA. The CDR3 sequence is CASSREGGSYEQYF. CDR3 coding DNA: TGTGCCAGCAGCCGAGAGGGCGGGAGTTACGAGCAGTACTTC. Complete variable domain (other parts from reference TRBV7-2 and TRBJ2-7): GAGVSQSPSNKVTEKGKDVELRCDPISGHTALYWYRQSLGQGLEFLIYFQGNSAPDKSGLPSDRFSAERTGGSVSTLTIQRTQQEDSAVYLCASSREGGSYEQYFGPGTRLTVT.

With respect to this clonotype: Without the conserved terminal phenylalanine or tryptophan, this CDR3 likely stems from a read error. The rearrangement links TRBV20-1 to TRBJ2-3; 13 bases match TRBD2. This CDR3 contains 14 residues. The germline V gene has CDR1 DFQATT and CDR2 SNEGSKA (reference sequence). The CDR3 sequence is CSVPTSGRTDTQYL. The DNA of the CDR3 is TGCAGTGTACCGACTAGCGGGAGGACAGACACGCAGTATCTT.

This clonotype was recorded many times. The chain has TRBV4-1 and TRBJ2-3; D gene ambiguous. From germline, CDR1 is MGHRA and CDR2 YSYEKL. The V gene lost 1 base and the J gene lost 1 base, with 9 bases spanning the gap. The CDR3 consists of 15 residues. CDR3 sequence: CASSQVNSGTDTQYF. CDR3 bases: TGCGCCAGCAGCCAAGTTAATTCGGGCACAGATACGCAGTATTTT.

Comments on this clonotype: One base separates it from a far larger clone, so it is likely a read error. The chain has TRBV7-6 and TRBJ2-1; 8 bases are shared with TRBD2. The CDR3 spans 16 residues. CDR1 is SGHVS, CDR2 FNYEAQ, per germline. The CDR3 sequence: CASSLGPGRAYNERFF. CDR3 bases: TGTGCCAGCAGCCTGGGCCCCGGGAGGGCCTACAATGAGCGGTTCTTC.

This clonotype showed up many times. This chain joins TRBV12-3 or TRBV12-4 and TRBJ1-4; D call uncertain. CDR3 size: 14 residues. V shed 2 bases and J shed 7 bases, with 11 bases lying between them. In nucleotides, the CDR3 is TGTGCCAGCAGTTTATGGCCGAGGAGTGAAAAACTGTTTTTT. Protein product: CASSLWPRSEKLFF.

At least ten counts were recorded for this clonotype. The chain links TRBV5-1 to TRBJ2-2; 10 nucleotides match TRBD1. The germline gives CDR1 SGHRS, CDR2 YFSETQ. Trimming cost V 5 bases and J 5 bases; bases outside gene matches: 6. The CDR3 covers 15 residues. The CDR3 here is CASRQDRGYTGELFF. The CDR3 DNA follows: TGCGCCAGCAGACAGGACAGGGGGTATACCGGGGAGCTGTTTTTT.

This clonotype appeared many times. The chain is built from TRBV9 and TRBJ1-1; TRBD1 might be the D (6 bases). The CDR3 totals 14 residues. V lost 3 bases and J lost 1, with 10 bases in between. CDR1 and CDR2 (germline): SGDLS, YYNGEE. The CDR3: CASSAGDWNTEAFF. In DNA form, the CDR3 reads TGTGCCAGCAGCGCAGGGGATTGGAACACTGAAGCTTTCTTT.

This clonotype occurred many times. The V gene is TRBV4-3, the J gene TRBJ1-6; 10 bases agree with TRBD1. The CDR3 totals 15 residues. V gave up 0 bases and J gave up 10 bases; unmatched junction bases: 3. Germline lookup yields CDR1 LGHNA and CDR2 YSLEER. The CDR3 sequence: CASSQEDRGGSPLHF. In DNA form, the CDR3 reads TGCGCCAGCAGCCAAGAGGACAGGGGGGGGTCACCCCTCCACTTT.

This clonotype has a count of ten or more. The chain combines TRBV6-1 with TRBJ1-5; the D is unclear. The CDR3 is made up of 13 amino acids. Looked up from germline, CDR1 is MNHNS and CDR2 is SASEGT. Between the trimmed V and J ends, which lost 2 bases and 8 bases, there was a span of 10 bases. CDR3 bases: TGTGCCAGCAGTGAACGTGGATCTGAGCCCCAGCATTTT. It yields the protein CASSERGSEPQHF.

Comment on this clonotype: Just one base apart from a much larger clone, this may be a read error. The rearrangement links TRBV30 to TRBJ2-1, with a weak D call TRBD2 (8 bases). CDR3 length: 15 amino acids. Germline CDR1 is GTSNPN and CDR2 is SVGIG (reference sequence). CDR3 protein: CAWTKGGGRPNGQFF. The CDR3 bases are TGTGCCTGGACCAAAGGGGGCGGGAGGCCCAATGGGCAGTTCTTC.

This clonotype has at least ten counts. No conserved phenylalanine or tryptophan ends this CDR3, so it is likely a read error. The rearrangement uses TRBV24-1 and TRBJ2-1, with D uncertain. The CDR3 length is 11 residues. The ends were cut back, 3 bases at V and 7 bases at J, with 3 bases in the middle. Germline lookup yields CDR1 KGHDR and CDR2 SFDVKD. The CDR3 DNA sequence: TGTGCCACCAGTGATACAAATGAGCAGTTCCTC. As protein: CATSDTNEQFL.

By frequency in the sample, this clonotype is medium-sized. The chain employs TRBV6-2 or TRBV6-3 and TRBJ2-1; D gene ambiguous. The CDR3 consists of 13 residues. From germline, CDR1 is MNHEY and CDR2 SVGEGT. Trimming took 5 bases from V and 5 from J, leaving 10 bases between them. The CDR3: CASSLPVNNEQFF. In nucleotides, the CDR3 is TGTGCCAGCAGTCTCCCGGTGAACAATGAGCAGTTCTTC.

This clonotype appeared many times. The rearrangement uses TRBV4-3 and TRBJ2-6; D is unresolved. V was pared by 0 bases and J by 3 bases, with 9 bases between. This CDR3 has 16 amino acids. From germline, CDR1 is LGHNA and CDR2 YSLEER. CDR3 in DNA: TGCGCCAGCAGCCAAGATTTCACCTATGGGGCCAACGTCCTGACTTTC. Protein product: CASSQDFTYGANVLTF.

This clonotype was counted at least ten times. The V and J genes are TRBV10-3 and TRBJ2-7; TRBD1 is a possible D gene (6 bases). Trimming pared 5 bases from V and 6 bases from J, leaving 14 bases between. From germline, CDR1 is ENHRY and CDR2 SYGVKD. The CDR3 loop spans 13 amino acids. This chain's CDR3 is CAISSTGLGEQYF. CDR3 nucleotides: TGTGCCATCAGTTCTACAGGGTTAGGCGAGCAGTACTTC.

This clonotype was picked up many times. The rearrangement uses TRBV29-1 and TRBJ2-3; TRBD2 agrees at 14 bases. J gave up 7 bases and V 7 bases, and 4 bases lay outside the gene matches. Per the germline V gene, CDR1 is SQVTM and CDR2 is ANQGSEA. The CDR3 sequence is 13 residues long. In DNA form, the CDR3 reads TGCAGCGGGAGGACTAGCGGGAGGAATACGCAGTATTTT. The encoded protein is CSGRTSGRNTQYF.

This clonotype was detected many times. The chain joins TRBV7-3 to TRBJ2-1; D not resolved. Germline V gene sequence: CDR1 SGHTA, CDR2 FQGTGA. Trimming pared 0 bases from V and 2 bases from J, leaving 8 bases between. The CDR3 is made up of 15 amino acids. CDR3 sequence reads: CASSLTPPPYNEQFF. In nucleotides, the CDR3 is TGTGCCAGCAGCTTAACCCCCCCCCCCTACAATGAGCAGTTCTTC.

This clonotype was detected many times. V and J are TRBV3-1 and TRBJ2-3; D gene uncertain. Per the germline V gene, CDR1 is LGHDT and CDR2 is YNNKEL (reference sequence). Trimming stripped 4 bases from V and 8 bases from J, with 13 bases between. The CDR3 is made up of 13 amino acids. In DNA, the CDR3 is TGTGCCAGCAGCCCGGACCCCCTGGCTACGCAGTATTTT. Translating it yields CASSPDPLATQYF.

This clonotype was counted ten times or more. The V gene is TRBV20-1, the J gene TRBJ2-7; 10 positions match TRBD2. V was clipped by 5 bases and J by 5 bases; unmatched bases: 6. The CDR3 totals 13 residues. The germline V gene has CDR1 DFQATT and CDR2 SNEGSKA (reference sequence). CDR3 sequence reads: CSAPSSGSHEQYF. CDR3 nucleotide sequence: TGCAGTGCTCCATCTAGCGGGAGCCACGAGCAGTACTTC.

This clonotype was observed a handful of times. This clone may be a read error of a much larger clone one base away. V gene TRBV29-1 combines with J gene TRBJ2-7; 9 bases are a match to TRBD2. Germline V gene data show CDR1 as SQVTM and CDR2 as ANQGSEA. The CDR3 length is 18 residues. CDR3 bases: TGCTGCGCCCGGGACGTTGTAGCGGGAGAACGAGACCAATACGAGCAGTACTTC. As protein: CCARDVVAGERDQYEQYF.

This clonotype came up many times. V gene TRBV28 combines with J gene TRBJ2-4; 11 nucleotides align to TRBD1. The V and J ends lost 5 bases and 1 base, in that order; junction bases with no gene match: 7. The CDR3 is 17 residues long. Germline V gene lookup returns CDR1 MDHEN and CDR2 SYDVKM. The CDR3 DNA is TGTGCCAGCAGTCCCGGGACAGGGGGGGGGGCCAAAAACATTCAGTACTTC. Amino acids: CASSPGTGGGAKNIQYF.

This clonotype was counted many times. The chain links TRBV20-1 to TRBJ1-1, with D maybe TRBD1 (6 bases). CDR1 is DFQATT and CDR2 is SNEGSKA in the germline V gene (reference sequence). CDR3 length equals 13 residues. As DNA, the CDR3 is TGCAGCCCTCGGAAGCGGGGGGGGCCGAATGCTTTCTTT. Residues: CSPRKRGGPNAFF.

This clonotype was seen repeatedly, ten times or more. The chain employs TRBV20-1 and TRBJ2-1; D gene ambiguous. V lost 0 bases, J lost 0 bases, and 15 bases lay in between. The CDR3 spans 17 residues. Germline assignment: CDR1 DFQATT and CDR2 SNEGSKA (reference sequence). In DNA form, the CDR3 reads TGCAGTGCTAGAGATCCTCCTCCCCATGGCTCCTACAATGAGCAGTTCTTC. Its protein product is CSARDPPPHGSYNEQFF.

This clonotype came up many times. This chain links TRBV11-1 with TRBJ1-1, with 12 bases identical to TRBD1. The CDR3 consists of 15 residues. The trim removed 5 bases at V and 3 bases at J, leaving 4 bases unmatched. CDR1 is SGHAT, CDR2 FQDESV, per germline (reference sequence). The CDR3 here is CASSAGQGAYTEAFF. In DNA form, the CDR3 reads TGTGCCAGCAGCGCGGGACAGGGGGCCTACACTGAAGCTTTCTTT. The full variable domain, completed using reference TRBV11-1 and TRBJ1-1, is EAEVAQSPRYKITEKSQAVAFWCDPISGHATLYWYRQILGQGPELLVQFQDESVVDDSQLPKDRFSAERLKGVDSTLKIQPAELGDSAMYLCASSAGQGAYTEAFFGQGTRLTVV.

This clonotype appeared many times. V usage is TRBV6-5 and J usage is TRBJ2-1, with TRBD2 matching 8 bases. The length of the CDR3 is 14 residues. Germline CDR1 and CDR2: MNHEY and SVGAGI. V shed 6 bases and J 2 bases; nucleotides not matched to a gene: 3. DNA of the CDR3: TGTGCCAGCAGACAGGGACTAGCCTACAATGAGCAGTTCTTC. It encodes CASRQGLAYNEQFF.

At least ten counts were recorded for this clonotype. This rearrangement joins TRBV13 to TRBJ2-1; unclear D gene. This CDR3 region has 16 residues. CDR1 and CDR2 from the germline V gene are PRHDT and FYEKMQ (reference sequence). V lost 4 bases and J 0 bases, leaving 13 bases between the germline ends. CDR3 sequence: CASSSAAVSSYNEQFF. CDR3 DNA: TGTGCCAGCAGCTCAGCCGCGGTGAGCTCCTACAATGAGCAGTTCTTC.

This clonotype was seen many times. The chain employs TRBV5-4 and TRBJ2-1, with 7 bases aligning to TRBD1. V was pared by 4 bases and J by 6 bases, with 13 bases of the junction left unmatched. The CDR3 runs to 16 residues. Germline lookup yields CDR1 SGHNT and CDR2 YYREEE (reference sequence). The CDR3 here is CASSPPDRVTGNEQFF. In DNA, the CDR3 is TGTGCCAGCAGCCCTCCCGACAGGGTCACGGGCAATGAGCAGTTCTTC.

V is TRBV29-1 and J is TRBJ1-1; no definite D call. The length of the CDR3 is 15 residues. The V gene lost 4 bases and the J gene lost 3 bases, with 18 bases spanning the gap. Germline values: CDR1 SQVTM, CDR2 ANQGSEA. CDR3 nucleotides: TGCAGCGTTGTACCGCCCTCCAGTACGGACACTGAAGCTTTCTTT. Translation gives CSVVPPSSTDTEAFF.

This clonotype was detected many times. The chain joins TRBV7-2 to TRBJ2-7; D is tentatively TRBD1 or TRBD2 (5 bases each). V shed 0 bases and J shed 7 bases, with 19 bases lying between them. This CDR3 contains 16 residues. The germline V gene has CDR1 SGHTA and CDR2 FQGNSA. The CDR3 sequence: CASSLAGSGLGNEQYF. The CDR3 nucleotides are TGTGCCAGCAGCTTAGCGGGTTCGGGGCTTGGGAATGAGCAGTACTTC.